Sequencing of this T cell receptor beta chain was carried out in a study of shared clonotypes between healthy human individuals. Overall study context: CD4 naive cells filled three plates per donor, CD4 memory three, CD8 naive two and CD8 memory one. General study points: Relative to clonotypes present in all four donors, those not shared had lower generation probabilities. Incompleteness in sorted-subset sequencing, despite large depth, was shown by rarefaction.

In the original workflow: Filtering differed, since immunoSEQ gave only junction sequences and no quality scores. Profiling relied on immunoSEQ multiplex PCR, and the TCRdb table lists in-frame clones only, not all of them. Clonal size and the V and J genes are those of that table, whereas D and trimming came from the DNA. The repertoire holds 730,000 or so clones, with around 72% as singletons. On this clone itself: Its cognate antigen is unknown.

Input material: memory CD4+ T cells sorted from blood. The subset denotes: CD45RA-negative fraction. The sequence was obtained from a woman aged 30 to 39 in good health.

CDR3 coding DNA: TGTGCCAGCAGCCCGCTGTTGGGCGGGAGTAGCACAGATACGCAGTATTTT. It translates to CASSPLLGGSSTDTQYF. The chain uses TRBV7-9 and TRBJ2-3; 7 bases match TRBD2. Per the germline V gene, CDR1 is SEHNR and CDR2 is FQNEAQ (reference sequence). V shed 5 bases, J shed 0 bases, and the junction held 11 bases outside the gene matches. The CDR3 runs 17 residues.